The subject of this entry is one T cell receptor beta chain. The entry originates in a study of blood T cell repertoires in COVID-19. Study as a whole: Donors in the United States, Italy and Spain gave samples during acute or convalescent COVID-19. In each case, the material was cDNA or gDNA derived from T cells, B-cell-depleted T cells, or PBMCs.

CDR1 is MNHEY and CDR2 is SVGAGI in the germline V gene. The CDR3 has 12 residues. V lost 6 bases and J 4 bases, leaving 9 bases between the germline ends. Per the authors' pipeline: Quantification of nucleated cells was approximated via reference gene primer amplification. TCRdb keeps only in-frame clones here, not all; method: immunoSEQ multiplex PCR. The D gene and trimming were derived from the DNA, and the V and J assignments and clone size from that table. Here the sample spans 93,000 or so clones, approximately 90% being singletons. Sequencing was carried out using peripheral blood. The receptor's source is a man between 45 and 60 years old in a cohort sampled during active COVID-19. The chain combines TRBV6-5 with TRBJ1-2; D is uncertain. For the CDR3, the DNA is TGTGCCAGCAGCTCTGGGAGCTATGGCTACACCTTC. Protein sequence: CASSSGSYGYTF.